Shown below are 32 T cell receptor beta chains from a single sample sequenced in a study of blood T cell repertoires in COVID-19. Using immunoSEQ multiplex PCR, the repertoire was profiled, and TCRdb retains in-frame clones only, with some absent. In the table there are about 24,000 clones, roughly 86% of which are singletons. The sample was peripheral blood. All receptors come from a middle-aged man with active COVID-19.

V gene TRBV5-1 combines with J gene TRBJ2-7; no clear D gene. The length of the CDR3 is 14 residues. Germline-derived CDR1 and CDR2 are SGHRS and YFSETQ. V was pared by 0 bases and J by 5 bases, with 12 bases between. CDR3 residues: CASSLAPGSNEQYF. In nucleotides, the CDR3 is TGCGCCAGCAGCTTGGCACCAGGATCCAACGAGCAGTACTTC.

CDR3 in amino acids: CASSQEAGPGRPLHF. CDR3 nucleotides: TGCGCCAGCAGCCAAGAGGCGGGGCCAGGGCGGCCCCTCCACTTT. This chain joins TRBV4-1 and TRBJ1-6; TRBD1 might be the D (5 bases). V was cut by 0 bases and J by 13 bases, with 16 bases left in between. CDR3 length: 15 residues. The germline gives CDR1 MGHRA, CDR2 YSYEKL.

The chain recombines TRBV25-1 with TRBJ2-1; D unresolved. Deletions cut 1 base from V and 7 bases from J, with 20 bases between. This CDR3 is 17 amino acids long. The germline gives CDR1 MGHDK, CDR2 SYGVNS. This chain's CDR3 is CASSESSSGSYLNEQFF. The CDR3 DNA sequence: TGTGCCAGCAGTGAATCGAGCTCAGGCAGCTACTTAAATGAGCAGTTCTTC. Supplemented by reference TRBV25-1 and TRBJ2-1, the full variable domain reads EADIYQTPRYLVIGTGKKITLECSQTMGHDKMYWYQQDPGMELHLIHYSYGVNSTEKGDLSSESTVSRIRTEHFPLTLESARPSHTSQYLCASSESSSGSYLNEQFFGPGTRLTVL.

The CDR3 coding sequence is TGTGCCAGCAGGCGGACAGGGACCTACGAGCAGTACTTC. As protein: CASRRTGTYEQYF. The rearrangement joins TRBV5-8 to TRBJ2-7; TRBD1 aligns across 8 bases. Trimming took 5 bases from V and 2 from J; bases not matched to a gene: 3. The germline V gene encodes CDR1 SGHTS and CDR2 YDEGEE. The CDR3 consists of 13 residues.

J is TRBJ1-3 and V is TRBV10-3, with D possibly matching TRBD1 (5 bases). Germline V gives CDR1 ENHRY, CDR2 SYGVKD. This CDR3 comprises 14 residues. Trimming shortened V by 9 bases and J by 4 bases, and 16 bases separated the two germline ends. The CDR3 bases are TGTGCCATGGCAGGGCAGATGACCGGAAACACCATATATTTT. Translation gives CAMAGQMTGNTIYF.

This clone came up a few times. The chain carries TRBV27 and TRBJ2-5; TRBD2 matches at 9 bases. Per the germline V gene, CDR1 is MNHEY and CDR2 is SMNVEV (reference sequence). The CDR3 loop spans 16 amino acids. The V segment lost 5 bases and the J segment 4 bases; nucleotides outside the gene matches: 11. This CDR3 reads CASSLTAGTSSETQYF. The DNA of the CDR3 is TGTGCCAGCAGTCTAACGGCCGGGACTAGCTCAGAGACCCAGTACTTC.

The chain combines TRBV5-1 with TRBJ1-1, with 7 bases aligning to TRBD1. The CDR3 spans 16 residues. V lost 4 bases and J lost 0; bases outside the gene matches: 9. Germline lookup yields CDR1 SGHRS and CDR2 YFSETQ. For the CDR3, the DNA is TGCGCCAGCAGCCCGGGACAGCTTATCATGAACACTGAAGCTTTCTTT. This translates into CASSPGQLIMNTEAFF. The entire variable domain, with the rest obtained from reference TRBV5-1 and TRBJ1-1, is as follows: KAGVTQTPRYLIKTRGQQVTLSCSPISGHRSVSWYQQTPGQGLQFLFEYFSETQRNKGNFPGRFSGRQFSNSRSEMNVSTLELGDSALYLCASSPGQLIMNTEAFFGQGTRLTVV.

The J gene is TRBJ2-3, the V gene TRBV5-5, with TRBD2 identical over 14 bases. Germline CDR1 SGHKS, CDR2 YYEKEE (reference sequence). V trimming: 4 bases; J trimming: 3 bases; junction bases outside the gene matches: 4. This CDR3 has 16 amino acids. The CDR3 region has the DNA TGTGCCAGCAGCCCGGGACTAGCGGGGGCGACAGATACGCAGTATTTT. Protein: CASSPGLAGATDTQYF.

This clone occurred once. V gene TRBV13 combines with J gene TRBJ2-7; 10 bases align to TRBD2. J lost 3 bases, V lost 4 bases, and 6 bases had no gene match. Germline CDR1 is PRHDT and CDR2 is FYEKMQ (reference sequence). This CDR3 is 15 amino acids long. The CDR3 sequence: CASSSLGTSDYEQYF. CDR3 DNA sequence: TGTGCCAGCAGCTCTTTAGGGACTAGCGACTACGAGCAGTACTTC.

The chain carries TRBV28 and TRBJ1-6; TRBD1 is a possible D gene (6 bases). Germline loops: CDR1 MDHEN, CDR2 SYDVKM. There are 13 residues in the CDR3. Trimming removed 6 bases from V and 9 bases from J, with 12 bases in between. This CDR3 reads CASRRGGVSPLHF. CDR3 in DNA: TGTGCCAGCAGGAGGGGGGGGGTTTCACCCCTCCACTTT. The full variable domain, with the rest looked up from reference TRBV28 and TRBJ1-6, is DVKVTQSSRYLVKRTGEKVFLECVQDMDHENMFWYRQDPGLGLRLIYFSYDVKMKEKGDIPEGYSVSREKKERFSLILESASTNQTSMYLCASRRGGVSPLHFGNGTRLTVT.

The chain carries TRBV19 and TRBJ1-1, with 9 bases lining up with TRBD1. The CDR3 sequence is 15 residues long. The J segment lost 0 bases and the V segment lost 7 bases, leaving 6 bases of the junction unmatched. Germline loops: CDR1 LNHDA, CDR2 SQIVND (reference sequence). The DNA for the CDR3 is TGTGCCAGTACCCTCGGGACAGGGTTGAACACTGAAGCTTTCTTT. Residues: CASTLGTGLNTEAFF.

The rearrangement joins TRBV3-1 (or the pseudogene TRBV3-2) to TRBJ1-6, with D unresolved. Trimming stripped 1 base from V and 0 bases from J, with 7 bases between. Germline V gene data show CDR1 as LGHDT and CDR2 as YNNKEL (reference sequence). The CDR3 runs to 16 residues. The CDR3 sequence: CASSQGALSYNSPLHF. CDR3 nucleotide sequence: TGTGCCAGCAGCCAAGGGGCCCTCTCCTATAATTCACCCCTCCACTTT.

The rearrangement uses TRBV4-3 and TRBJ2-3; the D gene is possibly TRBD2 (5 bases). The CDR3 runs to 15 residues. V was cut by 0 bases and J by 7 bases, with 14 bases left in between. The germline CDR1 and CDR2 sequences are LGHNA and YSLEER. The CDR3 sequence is CASSQEGSRANTQYF. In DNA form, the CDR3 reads TGCGCCAGCAGCCAAGAAGGGTCGAGGGCTAATACGCAGTATTTT.

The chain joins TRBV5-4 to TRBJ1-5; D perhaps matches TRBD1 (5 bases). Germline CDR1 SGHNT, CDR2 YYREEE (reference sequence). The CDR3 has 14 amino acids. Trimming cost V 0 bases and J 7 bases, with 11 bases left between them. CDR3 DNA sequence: TGTGCCAGCAGCTTGGCAGGGTCAGGACAGCCCCAGCATTTT. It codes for CASSLAGSGQPQHF.

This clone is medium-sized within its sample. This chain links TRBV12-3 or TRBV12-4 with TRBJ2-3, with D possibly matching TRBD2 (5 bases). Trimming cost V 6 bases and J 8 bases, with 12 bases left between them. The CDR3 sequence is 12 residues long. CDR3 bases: TGTGCCAGCAGGGGAACTAGTTCTACGCAGTATTTT. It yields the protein CASRGTSSTQYF.

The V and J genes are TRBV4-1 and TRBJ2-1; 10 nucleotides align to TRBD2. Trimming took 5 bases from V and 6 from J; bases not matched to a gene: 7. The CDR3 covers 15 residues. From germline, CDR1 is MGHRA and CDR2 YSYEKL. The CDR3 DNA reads TGCGCCAGCAGCTACCTAGCGGGAGTGAGCAATGAGCAGTTCTTC. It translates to CASSYLAGVSNEQFF.

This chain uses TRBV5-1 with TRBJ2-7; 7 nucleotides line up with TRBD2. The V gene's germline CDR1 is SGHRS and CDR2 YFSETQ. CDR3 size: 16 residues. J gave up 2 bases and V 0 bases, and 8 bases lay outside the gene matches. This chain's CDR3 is CASSLGPDSGAYEQYF. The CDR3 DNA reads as TGCGCCAGCAGCTTGGGGCCTGACAGCGGGGCCTACGAGCAGTACTTC.

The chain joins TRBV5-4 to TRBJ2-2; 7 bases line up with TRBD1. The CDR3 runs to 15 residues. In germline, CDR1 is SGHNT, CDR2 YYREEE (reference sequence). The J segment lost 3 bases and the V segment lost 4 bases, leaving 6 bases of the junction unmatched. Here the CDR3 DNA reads TGTGCCAGCAGCCTCCTTACAGGGGACACCGGGGAGCTGTTTTTT. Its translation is CASSLLTGDTGELFF.

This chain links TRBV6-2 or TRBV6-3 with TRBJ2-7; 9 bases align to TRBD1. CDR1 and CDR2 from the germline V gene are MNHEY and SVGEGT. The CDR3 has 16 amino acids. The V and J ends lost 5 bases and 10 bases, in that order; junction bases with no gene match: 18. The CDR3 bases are TGTGCCAGCAGTATACCGCGGACAGGGGATACCCAGCCTCAGTACTTC. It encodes CASSIPRTGDTQPQYF.

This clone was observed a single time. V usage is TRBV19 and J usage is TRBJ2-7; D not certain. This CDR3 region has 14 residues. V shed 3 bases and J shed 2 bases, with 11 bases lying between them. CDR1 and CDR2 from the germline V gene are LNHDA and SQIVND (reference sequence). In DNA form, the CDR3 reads TGTGCCAGTAGTATGAGGATATCGGCCTACGAGCAGTACTTC. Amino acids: CASSMRISAYEQYF.

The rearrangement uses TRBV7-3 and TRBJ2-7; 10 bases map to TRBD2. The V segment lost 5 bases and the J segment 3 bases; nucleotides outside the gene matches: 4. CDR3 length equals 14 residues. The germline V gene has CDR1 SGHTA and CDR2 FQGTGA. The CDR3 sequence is CASSPVAGGYEQYF. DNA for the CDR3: TGTGCCAGCAGCCCAGTAGCGGGGGGCTACGAGCAGTACTTC.

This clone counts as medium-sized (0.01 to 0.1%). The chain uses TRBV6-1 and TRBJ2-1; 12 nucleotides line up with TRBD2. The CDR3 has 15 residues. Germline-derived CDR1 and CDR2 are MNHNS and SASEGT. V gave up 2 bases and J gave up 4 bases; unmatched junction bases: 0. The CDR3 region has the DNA TGTGCCAGCAGTGAACTAGCGGGGGGGTACAATGAGCAGTTCTTC. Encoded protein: CASSELAGGYNEQFF.

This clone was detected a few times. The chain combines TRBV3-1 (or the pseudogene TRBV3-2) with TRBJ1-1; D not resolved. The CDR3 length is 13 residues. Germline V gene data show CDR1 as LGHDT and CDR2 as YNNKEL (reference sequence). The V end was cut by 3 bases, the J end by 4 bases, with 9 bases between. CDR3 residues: CASSHLRITEAFF. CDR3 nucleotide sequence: TGTGCCAGCAGCCATCTGAGGATCACTGAAGCTTTCTTT.

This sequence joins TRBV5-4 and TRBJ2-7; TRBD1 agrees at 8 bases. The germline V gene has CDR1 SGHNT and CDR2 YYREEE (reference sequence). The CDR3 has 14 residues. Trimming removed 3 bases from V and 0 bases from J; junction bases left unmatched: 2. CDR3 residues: CASSWDRSSYEQYF. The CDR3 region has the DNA TGTGCCAGCAGCTGGGACAGGAGCTCCTACGAGCAGTACTTC.

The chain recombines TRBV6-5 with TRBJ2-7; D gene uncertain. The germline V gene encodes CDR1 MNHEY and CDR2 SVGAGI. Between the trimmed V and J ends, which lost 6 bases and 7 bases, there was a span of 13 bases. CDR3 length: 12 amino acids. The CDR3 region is CASSNFLREQYF. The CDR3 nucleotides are TGTGCCAGCAGCAACTTCCTCAGGGAGCAGTACTTC.

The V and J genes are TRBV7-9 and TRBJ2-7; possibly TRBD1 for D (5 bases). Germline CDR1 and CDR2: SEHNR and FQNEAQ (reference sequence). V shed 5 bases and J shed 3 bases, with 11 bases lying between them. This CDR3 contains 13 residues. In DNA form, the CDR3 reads TGTGCCAGCAGCCCCGCGCAGGGCTACGAGCAGTACTTC. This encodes CASSPAQGYEQYF.

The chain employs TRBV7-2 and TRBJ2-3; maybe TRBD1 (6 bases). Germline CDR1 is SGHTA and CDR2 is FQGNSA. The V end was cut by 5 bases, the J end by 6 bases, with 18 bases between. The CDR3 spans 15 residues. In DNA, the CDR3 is TGTGCCAGCAGCACTTACAGGGAGAGGTATGATACGCAGTATTTT. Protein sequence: CASSTYRERYDTQYF.

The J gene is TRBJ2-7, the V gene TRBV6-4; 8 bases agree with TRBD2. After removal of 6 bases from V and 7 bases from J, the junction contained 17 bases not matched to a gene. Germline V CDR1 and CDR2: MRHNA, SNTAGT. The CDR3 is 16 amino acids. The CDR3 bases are TGTGCCAGCAGCCCCTCCCCTGCGGGAGGTCCTACGGAGCAGTACTTC. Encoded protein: CASSPSPAGGPTEQYF.

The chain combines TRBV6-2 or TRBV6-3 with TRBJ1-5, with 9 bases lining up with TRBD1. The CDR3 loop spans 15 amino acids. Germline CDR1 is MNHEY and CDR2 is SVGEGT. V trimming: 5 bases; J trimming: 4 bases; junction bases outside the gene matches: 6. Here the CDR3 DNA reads TGTGCCAGCAGTCTCCCCGGGACAGGGAATCAGCCCCAGCATTTT. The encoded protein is CASSLPGTGNQPQHF.

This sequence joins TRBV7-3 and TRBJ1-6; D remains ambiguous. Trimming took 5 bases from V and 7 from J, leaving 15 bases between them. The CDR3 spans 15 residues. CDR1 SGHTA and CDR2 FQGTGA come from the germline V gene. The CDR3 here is CASSQRASGNSPLHF. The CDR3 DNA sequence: TGTGCCAGCAGCCAAAGGGCGAGCGGGAATTCACCCCTCCACTTT.

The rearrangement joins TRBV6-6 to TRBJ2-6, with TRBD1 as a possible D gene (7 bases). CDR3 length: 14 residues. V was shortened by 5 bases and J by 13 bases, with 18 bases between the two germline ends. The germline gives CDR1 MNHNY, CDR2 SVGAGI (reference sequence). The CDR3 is CASSPTGEVKVLTF. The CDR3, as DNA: TGTGCCAGCAGTCCTACAGGGGAGGTCAAGGTCCTGACTTTC.

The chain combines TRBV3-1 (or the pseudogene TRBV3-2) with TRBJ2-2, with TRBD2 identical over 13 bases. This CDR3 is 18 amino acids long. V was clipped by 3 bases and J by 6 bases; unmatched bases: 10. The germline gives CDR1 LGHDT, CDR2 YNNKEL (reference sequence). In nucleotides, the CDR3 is TGTGCCAGCAGCCACCTAGGTAGACTAGCGGGAGGAGCCGGGGAGCTGTTTTTT. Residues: CASSHLGRLAGGAGELFF.